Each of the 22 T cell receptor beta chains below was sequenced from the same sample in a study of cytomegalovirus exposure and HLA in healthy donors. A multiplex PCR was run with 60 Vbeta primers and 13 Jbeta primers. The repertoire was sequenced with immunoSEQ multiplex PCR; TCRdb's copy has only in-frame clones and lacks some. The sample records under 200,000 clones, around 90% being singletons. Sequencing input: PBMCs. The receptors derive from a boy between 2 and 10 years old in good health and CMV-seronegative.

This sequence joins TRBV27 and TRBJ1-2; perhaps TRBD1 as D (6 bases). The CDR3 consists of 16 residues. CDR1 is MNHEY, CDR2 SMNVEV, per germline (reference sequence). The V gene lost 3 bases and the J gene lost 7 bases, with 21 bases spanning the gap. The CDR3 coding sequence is TGTGCCAGCAGTTTTTCCCGGAGGGGGGGGAATGGTGGCTACACCTTC. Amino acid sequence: CASSFSRRGGNGGYTF.

Written as DNA, the CDR3 is TGTGCCAGCAGCTCGGGACAGGGGTTGGTCGAAAAACTGTTTTTT. This sequence encodes CASSSGQGLVEKLFF. The chain combines TRBV7-6 with TRBJ1-4, with 10 bases matching TRBD1. V trimming: 4 bases; J trimming: 8 bases; junction bases outside the gene matches: 7. CDR1 is SGHVS and CDR2 is FNYEAQ in the germline V gene. The CDR3 is made up of 15 amino acids.

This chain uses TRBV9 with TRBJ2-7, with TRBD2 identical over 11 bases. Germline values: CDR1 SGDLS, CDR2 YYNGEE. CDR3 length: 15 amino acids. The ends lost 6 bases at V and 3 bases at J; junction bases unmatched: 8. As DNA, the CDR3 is TGTGCCAGCAACCCCGGGACTAGCGGATTCTACGAGCAGTACTTC. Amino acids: CASNPGTSGFYEQYF. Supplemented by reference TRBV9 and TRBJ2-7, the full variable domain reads DSGVTQTPKHLITATGQRVTLRCSPRSGDLSVYWYQQSLDQGLQFLIQYYNGEERAKGNILERFSAQQFPDLHSELNLSSLELGDSALYFCASNPGTSGFYEQYFGPGTRLTVT.

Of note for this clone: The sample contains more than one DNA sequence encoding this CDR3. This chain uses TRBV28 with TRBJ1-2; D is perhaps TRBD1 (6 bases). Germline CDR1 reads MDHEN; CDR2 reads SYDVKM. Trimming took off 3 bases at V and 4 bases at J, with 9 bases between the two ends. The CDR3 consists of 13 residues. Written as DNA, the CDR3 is TGTGCCAGCAGTTTGCAGGGGTCCTATGGCTACACCTTC. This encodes CASSLQGSYGYTF.

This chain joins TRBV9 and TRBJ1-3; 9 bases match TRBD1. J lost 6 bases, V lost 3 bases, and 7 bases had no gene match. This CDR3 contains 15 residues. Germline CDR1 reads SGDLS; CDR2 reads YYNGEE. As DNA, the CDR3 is TGTGCCAGCAGCGCACCGGGACAGGGCGTAAACACCATATATTTT. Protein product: CASSAPGQGVNTIYF.

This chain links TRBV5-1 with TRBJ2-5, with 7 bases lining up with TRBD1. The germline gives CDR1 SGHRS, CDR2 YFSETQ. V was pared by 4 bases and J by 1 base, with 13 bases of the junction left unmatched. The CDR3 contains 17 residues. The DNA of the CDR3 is TGCGCCAGCAGCCGATATACAGGGGAATCGGTCCAAGAGACCCAGTACTTC. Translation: CASSRYTGESVQETQYF.

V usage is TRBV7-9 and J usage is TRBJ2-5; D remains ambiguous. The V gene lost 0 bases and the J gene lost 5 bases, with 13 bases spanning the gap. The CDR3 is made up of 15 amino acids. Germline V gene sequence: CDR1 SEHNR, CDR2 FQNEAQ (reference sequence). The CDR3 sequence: CASSLAQRLVETQYF. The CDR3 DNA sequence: TGTGCCAGCAGCTTAGCGCAGCGCTTGGTGGAGACCCAGTACTTC.

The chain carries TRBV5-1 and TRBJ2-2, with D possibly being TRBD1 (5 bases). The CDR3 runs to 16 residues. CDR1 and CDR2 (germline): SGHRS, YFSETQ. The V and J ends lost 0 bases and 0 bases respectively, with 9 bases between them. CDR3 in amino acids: CASSLAGKSNTGELFF. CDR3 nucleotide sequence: TGCGCCAGCAGCTTGGCAGGGAAGTCGAACACCGGGGAGCTGTTTTTT.

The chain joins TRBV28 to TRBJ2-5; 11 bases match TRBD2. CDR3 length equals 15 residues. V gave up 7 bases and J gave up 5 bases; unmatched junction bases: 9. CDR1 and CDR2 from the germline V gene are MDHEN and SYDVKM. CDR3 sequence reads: CASNKIAGGAETQYF. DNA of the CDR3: TGTGCCAGCAACAAAATAGCGGGAGGGGCTGAGACCCAGTACTTC. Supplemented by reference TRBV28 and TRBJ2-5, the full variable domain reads DVKVTQSSRYLVKRTGEKVFLECVQDMDHENMFWYRQDPGLGLRLIYFSYDVKMKEKGDIPEGYSVSREKKERFSLILESASTNQTSMYLCASNKIAGGAETQYFGPGTRLLVL.

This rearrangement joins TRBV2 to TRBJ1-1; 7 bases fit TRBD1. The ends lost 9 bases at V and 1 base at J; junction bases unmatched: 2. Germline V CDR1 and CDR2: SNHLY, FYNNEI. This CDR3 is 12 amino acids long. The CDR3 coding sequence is TGTGCCAGTAGACAGGGGAACACTGAAGCTTTCTTT. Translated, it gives CASRQGNTEAFF.

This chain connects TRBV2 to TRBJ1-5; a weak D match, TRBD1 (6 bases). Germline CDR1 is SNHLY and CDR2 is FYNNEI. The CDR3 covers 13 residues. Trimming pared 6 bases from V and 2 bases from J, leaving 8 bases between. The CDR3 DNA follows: TGTGCCAGCAGCGGACAGCGCAATCAGCCCCAGCATTTT. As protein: CASSGQRNQPQHF. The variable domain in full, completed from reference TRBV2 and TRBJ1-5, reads EPEVTQTPSHQVTQMGQEVILRCVPISNHLYFYWYRQILGQKVEFLVSFYNNEISEKSEIFDDQFSVERPDGSNFTLKIRSTKLEDSAMYFCASSGQRNQPQHFGDGTRLSIL.

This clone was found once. DNA for the CDR3: TGTGCCAGCTCACCACCGTCCCTCGGGGACACCATATATTTT. It translates to CASSPPSLGDTIYF. The chain is built from TRBV18 and TRBJ1-3; D is unclear. With 0 bases removed from V and 8 bases from J, the gap between germline ends came to 11 bases. Germline CDR1 is KGHSH and CDR2 is LQKENI. The CDR3 runs 14 residues.

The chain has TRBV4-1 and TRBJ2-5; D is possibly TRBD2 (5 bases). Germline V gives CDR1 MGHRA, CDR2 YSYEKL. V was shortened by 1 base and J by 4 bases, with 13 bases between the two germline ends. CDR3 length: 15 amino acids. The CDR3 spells CASSQVPGEGETQYF. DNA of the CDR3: TGCGCCAGCAGCCAAGTACCTGGAGAGGGAGAGACCCAGTACTTC.

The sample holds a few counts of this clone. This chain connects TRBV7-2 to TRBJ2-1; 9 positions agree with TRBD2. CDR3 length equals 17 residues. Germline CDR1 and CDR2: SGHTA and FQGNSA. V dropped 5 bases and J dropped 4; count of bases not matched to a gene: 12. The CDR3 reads CASSPPMGRGGYNEQFF. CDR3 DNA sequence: TGTGCCAGCAGCCCACCAATGGGGCGGGGGGGATACAATGAGCAGTTCTTC.

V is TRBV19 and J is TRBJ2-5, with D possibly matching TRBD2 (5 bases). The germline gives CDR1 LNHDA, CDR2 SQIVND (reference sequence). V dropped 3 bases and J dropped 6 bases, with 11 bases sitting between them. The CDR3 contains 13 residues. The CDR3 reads CASSIEGRQTQYF. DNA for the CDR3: TGTGCCAGTAGTATCGAGGGCAGGCAGACCCAGTACTTC.

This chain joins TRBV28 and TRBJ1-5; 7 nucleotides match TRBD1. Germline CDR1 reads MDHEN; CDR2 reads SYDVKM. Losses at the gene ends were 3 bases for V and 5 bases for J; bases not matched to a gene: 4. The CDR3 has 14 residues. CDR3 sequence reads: CASSFDRVDQPQHF. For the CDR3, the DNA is TGTGCCAGCAGTTTCGACAGGGTGGATCAGCCCCAGCATTTT.

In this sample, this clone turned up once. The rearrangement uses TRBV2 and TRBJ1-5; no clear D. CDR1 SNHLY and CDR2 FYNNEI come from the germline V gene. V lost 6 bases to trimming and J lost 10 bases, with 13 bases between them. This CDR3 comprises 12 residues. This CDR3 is CASRPLPGPQHF. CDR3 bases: TGTGCCAGCAGACCACTCCCGGGTCCCCAGCATTTT.

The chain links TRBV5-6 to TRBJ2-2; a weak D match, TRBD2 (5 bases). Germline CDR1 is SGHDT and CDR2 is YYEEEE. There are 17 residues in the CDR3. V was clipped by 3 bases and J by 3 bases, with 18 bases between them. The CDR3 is CASSSFFWEMDTGELFF. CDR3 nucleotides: TGTGCCAGCAGCTCCTTCTTCTGGGAGATGGACACCGGGGAGCTGTTTTTT.

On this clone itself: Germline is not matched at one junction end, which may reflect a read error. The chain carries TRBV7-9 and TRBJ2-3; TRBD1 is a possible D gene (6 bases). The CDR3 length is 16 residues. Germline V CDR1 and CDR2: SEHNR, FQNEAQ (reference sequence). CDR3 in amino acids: CSSSSRWGLGTDTQYF. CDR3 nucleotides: TGTTCCAGCAGCTCTCGATGGGGGCTCGGCACAGATACGCAGTATTTT.

This chain's CDR3 is CASSASLLAGASYNEQFF. CDR3 DNA: TGCGCCAGCAGCGCATCGTTACTAGCGGGGGCATCCTACAATGAGCAGTTCTTC. This sequence joins TRBV5-1 and TRBJ2-1, with 11 bases aligning to TRBD2. Germline trimming cut 4 bases from V and 1 base from J; bases unmatched to any gene: 10. The CDR3 length is 18 residues. Germline V gene data show CDR1 as SGHRS and CDR2 as YFSETQ.

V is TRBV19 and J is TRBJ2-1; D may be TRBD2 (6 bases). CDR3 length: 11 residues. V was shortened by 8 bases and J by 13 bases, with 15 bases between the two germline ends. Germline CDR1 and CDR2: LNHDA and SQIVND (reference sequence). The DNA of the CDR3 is TGTGCCAGTCTCAGCCGCGGGGAACAGTTCTTC. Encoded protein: CASLSRGEQFF. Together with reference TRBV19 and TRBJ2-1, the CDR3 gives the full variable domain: DGGITQSPKYLFRKEGQNVTLSCEQNLNHDAMYWYRQDPGQGLRLIYYSQIVNDFQKGDIAEGYSVSREKKESFPLTVTSAQKNPTAFYLCASLSRGEQFFGPGTRLTVL.

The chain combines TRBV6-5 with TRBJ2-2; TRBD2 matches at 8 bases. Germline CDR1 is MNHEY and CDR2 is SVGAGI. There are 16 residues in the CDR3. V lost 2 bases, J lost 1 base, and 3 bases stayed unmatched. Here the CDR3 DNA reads TGTGCCAGCAGTTACCTTCTAGCGGGGAACACCGGGGAGCTGTTTTTT. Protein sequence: CASSYLLAGNTGELFF.